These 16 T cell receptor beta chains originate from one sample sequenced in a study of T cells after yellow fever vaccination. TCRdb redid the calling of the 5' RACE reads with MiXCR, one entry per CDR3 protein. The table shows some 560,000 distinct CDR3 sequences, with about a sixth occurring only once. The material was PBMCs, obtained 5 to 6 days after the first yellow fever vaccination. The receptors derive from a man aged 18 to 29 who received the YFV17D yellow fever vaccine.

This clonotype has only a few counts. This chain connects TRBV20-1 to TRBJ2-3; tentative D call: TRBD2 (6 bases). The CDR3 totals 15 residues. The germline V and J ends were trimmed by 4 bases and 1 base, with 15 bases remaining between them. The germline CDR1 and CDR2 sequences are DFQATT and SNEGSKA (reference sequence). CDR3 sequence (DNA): TGCAGTGCTACCCCGTTTGGCGGGGGCACAGATACGCAGTATTTT. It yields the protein CSATPFGGGTDTQYF.

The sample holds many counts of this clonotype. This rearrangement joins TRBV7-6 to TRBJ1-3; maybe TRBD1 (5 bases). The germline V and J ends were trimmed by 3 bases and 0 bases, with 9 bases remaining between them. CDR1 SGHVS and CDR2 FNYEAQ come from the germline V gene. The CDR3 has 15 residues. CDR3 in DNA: TGTGCCAGCAGCTTGGGACGGATCTCTGGAAACACCATATATTTT. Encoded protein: CASSLGRISGNTIYF.

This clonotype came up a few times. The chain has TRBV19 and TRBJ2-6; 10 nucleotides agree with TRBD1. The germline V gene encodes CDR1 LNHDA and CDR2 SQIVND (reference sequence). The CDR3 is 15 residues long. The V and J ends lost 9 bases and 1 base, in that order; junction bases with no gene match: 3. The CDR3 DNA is TGTGCCAGCCGACAGGGGGCATCTGGGGCCAACGTCCTGACTTTC. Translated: CASRQGASGANVLTF. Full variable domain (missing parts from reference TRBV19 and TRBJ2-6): DGGITQSPKYLFRKEGQNVTLSCEQNLNHDAMYWYRQDPGQGLRLIYYSQIVNDFQKGDIAEGYSVSREKKESFPLTVTSAQKNPTAFYLCASRQGASGANVLTFGAGSRLTVL.

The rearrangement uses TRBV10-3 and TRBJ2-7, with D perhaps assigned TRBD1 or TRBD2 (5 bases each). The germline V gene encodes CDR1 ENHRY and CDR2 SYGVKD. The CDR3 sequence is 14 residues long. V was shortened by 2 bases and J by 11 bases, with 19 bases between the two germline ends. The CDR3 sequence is CAISEGGRGISKYV. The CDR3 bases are TGTGCCATCAGTGAGGGGGGTCGAGGAATAAGTAAGTACGTC.

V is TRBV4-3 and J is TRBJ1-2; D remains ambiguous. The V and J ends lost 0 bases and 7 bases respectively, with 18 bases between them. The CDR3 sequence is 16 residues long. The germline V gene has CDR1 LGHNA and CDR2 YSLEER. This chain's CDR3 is CASSQDRARPFLGYTF. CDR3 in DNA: TGCGCCAGCAGCCAAGATAGGGCCAGACCCTTCCTTGGCTACACCTTC.

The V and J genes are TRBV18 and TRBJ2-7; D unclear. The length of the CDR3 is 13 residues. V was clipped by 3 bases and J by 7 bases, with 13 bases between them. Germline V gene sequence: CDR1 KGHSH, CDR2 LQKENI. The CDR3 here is CASSPREDDEQYV. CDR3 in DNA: TGTGCCAGCTCACCCCGCGAGGACGATGAGCAGTACGTC.

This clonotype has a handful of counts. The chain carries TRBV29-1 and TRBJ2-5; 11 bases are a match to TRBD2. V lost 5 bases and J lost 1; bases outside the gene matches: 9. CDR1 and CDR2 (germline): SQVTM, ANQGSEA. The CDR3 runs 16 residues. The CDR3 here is CSVRPYLAGGQETQYF. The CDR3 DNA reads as TGCAGCGTTCGTCCCTACCTAGCGGGGGGCCAAGAGACCCAGTACTTC.

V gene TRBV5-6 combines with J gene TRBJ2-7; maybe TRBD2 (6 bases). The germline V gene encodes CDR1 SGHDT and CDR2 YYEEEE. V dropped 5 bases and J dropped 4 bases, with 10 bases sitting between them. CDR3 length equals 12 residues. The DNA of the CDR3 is TGTGCCAGCAGGAAAAGCGGGTACGAGCAGTACTTC. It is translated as CASRKSGYEQYF.

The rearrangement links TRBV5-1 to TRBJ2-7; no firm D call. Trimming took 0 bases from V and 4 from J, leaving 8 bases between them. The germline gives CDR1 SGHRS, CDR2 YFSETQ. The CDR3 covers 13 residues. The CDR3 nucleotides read TGCGCCAGCAGCTTGGACGGACCTTACGAGCAGTACGTC. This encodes CASSLDGPYEQYV.

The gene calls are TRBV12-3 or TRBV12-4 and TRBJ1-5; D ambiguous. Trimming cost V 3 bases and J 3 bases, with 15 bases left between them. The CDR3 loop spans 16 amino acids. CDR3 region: CASSFLGPISNQPQHF. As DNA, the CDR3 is TGTGCCAGCAGTTTTCTAGGGCCGATCTCCAATCAGCCCCAGCATTTT.

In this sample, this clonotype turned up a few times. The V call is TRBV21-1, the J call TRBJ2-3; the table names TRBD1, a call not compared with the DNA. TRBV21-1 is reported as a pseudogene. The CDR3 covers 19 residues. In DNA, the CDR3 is TGTGCCAGCAGCAATCCCTTTCTGAAAGGGGTCGTGAGCACAGATACGCAGTATTTT. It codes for CASSNPFLKGVVSTDTQYF.

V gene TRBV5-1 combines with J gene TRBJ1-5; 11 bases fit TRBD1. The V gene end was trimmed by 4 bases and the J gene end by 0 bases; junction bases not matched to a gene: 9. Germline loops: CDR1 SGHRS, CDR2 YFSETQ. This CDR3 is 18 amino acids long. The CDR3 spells CASSQAGQGAGSNQPQHF. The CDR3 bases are TGCGCCAGCAGCCAAGCAGGACAGGGGGCCGGTAGCAATCAGCCCCAGCATTTT.

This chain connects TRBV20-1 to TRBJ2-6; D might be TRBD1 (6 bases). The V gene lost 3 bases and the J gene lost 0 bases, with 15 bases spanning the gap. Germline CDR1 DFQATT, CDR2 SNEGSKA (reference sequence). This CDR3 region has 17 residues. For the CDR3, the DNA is TGCAGTGCTAGTTCGGGACATTCGTCCTCTGGGGCCAACGTCCTGACTTTC. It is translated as CSASSGHSSSGANVLTF.

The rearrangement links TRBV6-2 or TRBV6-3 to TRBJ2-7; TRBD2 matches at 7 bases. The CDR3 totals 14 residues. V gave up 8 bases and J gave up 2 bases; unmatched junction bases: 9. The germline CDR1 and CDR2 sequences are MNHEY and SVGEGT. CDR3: CASLRAGSTYEQYF. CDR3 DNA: TGTGCCAGCCTAAGAGCGGGGTCCACCTACGAGCAGTACTTC.

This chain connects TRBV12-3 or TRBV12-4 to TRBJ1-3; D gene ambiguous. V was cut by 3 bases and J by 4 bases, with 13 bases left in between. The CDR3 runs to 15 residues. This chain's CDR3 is CASSFHPAAGNTIYF. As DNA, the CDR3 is TGTGCCAGCAGTTTCCATCCGGCCGCCGGAAACACCATATATTTT.

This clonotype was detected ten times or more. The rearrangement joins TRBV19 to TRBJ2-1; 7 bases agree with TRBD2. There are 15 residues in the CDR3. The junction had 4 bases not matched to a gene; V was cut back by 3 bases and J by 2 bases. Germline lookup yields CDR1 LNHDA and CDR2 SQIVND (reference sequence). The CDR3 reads CASSISSGAYNEQFF. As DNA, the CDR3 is TGTGCCAGTAGTATTTCTAGCGGAGCCTACAATGAGCAGTTCTTC.